Listed below are T cell receptor beta chains from one sample, sequenced in a study of blood T cell repertoires in COVID-19. Clones were sequenced by immunoSEQ multiplex PCR, and TCRdb holds only the in-frame ones, with some missing. The sample has more than 250,000 clones, more than 70% seen once. The sequenced sample was peripheral blood. These receptors were obtained from a woman aged 50 to 60 with acute or convalescent COVID-19. The CDR3 runs from the conserved cysteine through the conserved F or W. Fields, in order: D gene, clone size, V gene, J gene, CDR3 protein, CDR3 DNA. The D gene is left open where the match is weak. For some rows the clone size is stated as once, few or many, or as a class when expanded; others skip it.

D: TRBD1
size: many
V: TRBV7-9
J: TRBJ1-1
CDR3: CASRTTGDAFF
DNA: TGTGCCAGCAGGACGACAGGGGATGCTTTCTTT

D: .
size: .
V: TRBV11-2
J: TRBJ2-5
CDR3: CASSLGVGGTLQETQYF
DNA: TGTGCCAGCAGCTTAGGCGTCGGGGGGACACTTCAAGAGACCCAGTACTTC

D: .
size: .
V: TRBV7-8
J: TRBJ1-3
CDR3: CASSLTESNTIYF
DNA: TGTGCCAGCAGCTTGACAGAGAGCAACACCATATATTTT

D: TRBD2
size: .
V: TRBV7-9
J: TRBJ2-7
CDR3: CASSLTSGTEQYF
DNA: TGTGCCAGCAGCTTAACTAGCGGGACGGAGCAGTACTTC

D: TRBD2
size: once
V: TRBV4-3
J: TRBJ2-3
CDR3: CASSQDPGRGLPDTQYF
DNA: TGCGCCAGCAGCCAAGACCCCGGGAGGGGGTTGCCAGATACGCAGTATTTT

D: .
size: once
V: TRBV19
J: TRBJ1-4
CDR3: CASMGSQDGEKLFF
DNA: TGTGCCAGTATGGGTTCACAGGACGGCGAAAAACTGTTTTTT

D: TRBD1
size: .
V: TRBV27
J: TRBJ1-2
CDR3: CASSFTRTGGYGYTF
DNA: TGTGCCAGCAGTTTTACCCGGACAGGCGGCTATGGCTACACCTTC

D: TRBD2
size: .
V: TRBV7-6
J: TRBJ2-1
CDR3: CASSGLAVPYNEQFF
DNA: TGTGCCAGCAGCGGACTAGCGGTTCCCTACAATGAGCAGTTCTTC

D: .
size: .
V: TRBV12-3/TRBV12-4
J: TRBJ2-5
CDR3: CASSLDREETQYF
DNA: TGTGCCAGCAGTTTAGATCGGGAAGAGACCCAGTACTTC

D: .
size: .
V: TRBV9
J: TRBJ1-1
CDR3: CASSSQGLNTEAFF
DNA: TGTGCCAGCAGCTCACAGGGCCTGAACACTGAAGCTTTCTTT

D: .
size: .
V: TRBV24-1
J: TRBJ2-3
CDR3: CATTSGPSTDTQYF
DNA: TGTGCCACCACCTCGGGTCCCAGCACAGATACGCAGTATTTT

D: TRBD1
size: .
V: TRBV11-2
J: TRBJ1-1
CDR3: CASSFGTGKNTEAFF
DNA: TGTGCCAGCAGCTTTGGGACAGGGAAGAACACTGAAGCTTTCTTT

D: TRBD2
size: .
V: TRBV3-1/TRBV3-2
J: TRBJ2-5
CDR3: CASTRLAEETQYF
DNA: TGTGCCAGCACCAGACTAGCGGAAGAGACCCAGTACTTC

D: TRBD1
size: .
V: TRBV4-1
J: TRBJ1-4
CDR3: CASSRSTGGRSEKLFF
DNA: TGCGCCAGCAGCCGATCGACAGGGGGCAGGTCTGAAAAACTGTTTTTT

D: TRBD1
size: few
V: TRBV5-1
J: TRBJ1-5
CDR3: CASSLENRGNQPQHF
DNA: TGCGCCAGCAGCTTGGAAAACAGGGGGAATCAGCCCCAGCATTTT

D: .
size: .
V: TRBV5-6
J: TRBJ2-2
CDR3: CASSWGPGLTNTGELFF
DNA: TGTGCCAGCAGCTGGGGGCCGGGACTAACTAACACCGGGGAGCTGTTTTTT

D: .
size: .
V: TRBV2
J: TRBJ2-6
CDR3: CASSLQGAGANVLTF
DNA: TGTGCCAGCAGTCTACAGGGAGCTGGGGCCAACGTCCTGACTTTC

D: TRBD2
size: .
V: TRBV10-1
J: TRBJ2-1
CDR3: CASSEMSSGGREQFF
DNA: TGCGCCAGCAGTGAGATGTCTAGCGGGGGTCGAGAGCAGTTCTTC

D: TRBD1
size: .
V: TRBV27
J: TRBJ2-1
CDR3: CASKRGQASSYNEQFF
DNA: TGTGCCAGCAAACGGGGACAGGCCAGCTCCTACAATGAGCAGTTCTTC

D: TRBD1
size: few
V: TRBV7-2
J: TRBJ1-2
CDR3: CASSFTGQQMYGYTF
DNA: TGTGCCAGCAGCTTTACGGGACAGCAAATGTATGGCTACACCTTC

D: TRBD1
size: .
V: TRBV9
J: TRBJ1-2
CDR3: CASSVDGRTGGALGGYTF
DNA: TGTGCCAGCAGCGTAGATGGGAGGACAGGGGGCGCCCTGGGAGGCTACACCTTC

D: .
size: .
V: TRBV1
J: TRBJ1-3
CDR3: CTSSQDCGGPCLGNTIYF
DNA: TGCACCAGCAGCCAAGACTGTGGAGGTCCTTGCCTAGGAAACACCATATATTTT

D: .
size: .
V: TRBV4-2
J: TRBJ1-2
CDR3: CASSQDPRQDNYGYTF
DNA: TGTGCCAGCAGCCAAGATCCCCGACAAGATAACTATGGCTACACCTTC

D: TRBD1
size: .
V: TRBV12-3/TRBV12-4
J: TRBJ2-7
CDR3: CASGDRGIEQYF
DNA: TGTGCCAGCGGGGACAGGGGGATCGAGCAGTACTTC

D: TRBD2
size: .
V: TRBV18
J: TRBJ2-3
CDR3: CASSPPATGRGDTQYF
DNA: TGTGCCAGCTCACCACCGGCGACTGGGAGGGGAGATACGCAGTATTTT

D: TRBD2
size: .
V: TRBV6-5
J: TRBJ2-5
CDR3: CASSYSVPSGTQYF
DNA: TGTGCCAGCAGTTACAGTGTACCTAGCGGAACCCAGTACTTC